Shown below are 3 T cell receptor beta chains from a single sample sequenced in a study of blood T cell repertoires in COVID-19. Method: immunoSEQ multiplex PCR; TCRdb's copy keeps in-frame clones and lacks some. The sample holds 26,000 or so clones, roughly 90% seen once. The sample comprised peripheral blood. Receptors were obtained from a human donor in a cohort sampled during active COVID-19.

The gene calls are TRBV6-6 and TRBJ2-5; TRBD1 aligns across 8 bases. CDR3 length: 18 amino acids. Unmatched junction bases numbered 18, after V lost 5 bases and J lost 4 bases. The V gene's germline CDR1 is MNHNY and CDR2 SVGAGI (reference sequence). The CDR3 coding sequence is TGTGCCAGCAGTCCCGATCCAAGAGGCAGGGGGCTATTAGAGACCCAGTACTTC. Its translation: CASSPDPRGRGLLETQYF.

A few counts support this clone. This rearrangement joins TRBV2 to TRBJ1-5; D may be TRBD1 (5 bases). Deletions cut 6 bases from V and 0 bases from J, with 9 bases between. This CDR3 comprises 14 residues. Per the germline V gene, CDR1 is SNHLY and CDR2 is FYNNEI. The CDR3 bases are TGTGCCAGCAGGTTTGACAGTAGCAATCAGCCCCAGCATTTT. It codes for CASRFDSSNQPQHF. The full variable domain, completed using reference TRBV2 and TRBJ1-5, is EPEVTQTPSHQVTQMGQEVILRCVPISNHLYFYWYRQILGQKVEFLVSFYNNEISEKSEIFDDQFSVERPDGSNFTLKIRSTKLEDSAMYFCASRFDSSNQPQHFGDGTRLSIL.

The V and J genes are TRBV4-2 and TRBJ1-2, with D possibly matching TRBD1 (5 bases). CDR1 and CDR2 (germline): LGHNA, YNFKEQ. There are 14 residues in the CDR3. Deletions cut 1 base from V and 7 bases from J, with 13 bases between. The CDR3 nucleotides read TGTGCCAGCAGCCAAGTCCAGGGCCGGGTTGGCTACACCTTC. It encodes CASSQVQGRVGYTF.